The 30 T cell receptor beta chains reported below all come from one sample, sequenced in a study of CD8 T cells in Susac syndrome. 0.5 to 1 ug RNA was reverse transcribed with random hexamers. MiXCR, run by TCRdb on the immunoSEQ multiplex PCR reads, gives a single entry per CDR3 protein. The sample consists of about 200,000 distinct CDR3 sequences, 91% of them appearing once. The sample comprised CD4+ T cells from PBMCs. Receptors originate from a human donor with Susac syndrome.

This chain uses TRBV15 with TRBJ2-7; perhaps TRBD2 as D (7 bases). The CDR3 runs 15 residues. Germline CDR1 reads LNHNV; CDR2 reads YYDKDF (reference sequence). Trimming left V 0 bases short and J 4 bases short, with 13 bases between. CDR3 sequence: CATSRERGAGYEQYF. CDR3 in DNA: TGTGCCACCAGCAGAGAACGGGGGGCAGGATACGAGCAGTACTTC.

For the CDR3, the DNA is TGTGCCAGGCAGCCCTTCGCGCTTCTGGATACGCAGTATTTT. This sequence encodes CARQPFALLDTQYF. The chain couples TRBV6-5 to TRBJ2-3; D gene uncertain. Deletions cut 9 bases from V and 6 bases from J, with 19 bases between. Germline CDR1 is MNHEY and CDR2 is SVGAGI. The CDR3 runs to 14 residues.

The chain joins TRBV3-1 to TRBJ2-3; D unclear. Germline V lookup: CDR1 LGHDT, CDR2 YNNKEL (reference sequence). The CDR3 covers 13 residues. V was cut by 4 bases and J by 4 bases, with 9 bases left in between. CDR3 amino acids: CASSRLAADTQYF. Written as DNA, the CDR3 is TGTGCCAGCAGCCGATTGGCGGCAGATACGCAGTATTTT.

This clonotype has just one count. Germline and junction disagree at one end, which may indicate a read error. The J gene is TRBJ2-5, the V gene TRBV20-1, with 7 bases lining up with TRBD1. This CDR3 spans 15 amino acids. Germline assignment: CDR1 DFQATT and CDR2 SNEGSKA (reference sequence). CDR3 protein: CSAKGAAADQETQYF. The CDR3 coding sequence is TGCAGTGCTAAGGGGGCCGCCGCCGACCAGGAGACCCAGTACTTC.

V gene TRBV4-1 combines with J gene TRBJ2-3; D ambiguous. The CDR3 extends over 14 amino acids. Per the germline V gene, CDR1 is MGHRA and CDR2 is YSYEKL. V lost 0 bases and J lost 1, with 5 bases in between. This chain's CDR3 is CASSQDHGTDTQYF. In DNA, the CDR3 is TGCGCCAGCAGCCAAGATCACGGCACAGATACGCAGTATTTT.

The chain joins TRBV4-1 to TRBJ2-1; 7 positions agree with TRBD2. This CDR3 has 13 residues. The germline V gene has CDR1 MGHRA and CDR2 YSYEKL. J lost 8 bases, V lost 3 bases, and 4 bases had no gene match. The CDR3 region is CASSQPGGYEQFF. The CDR3 bases are TGCGCCAGCAGCCAGCCCGGGGGGTATGAGCAGTTCTTC.

In DNA form, the CDR3 reads TGTGCCATCAGTGAGTCGTGGATTCAGCCCCAGCATTTT. Amino acid sequence: CAISESWIQPQHF. V is TRBV10-3 and J is TRBJ1-5; D uncertain. This CDR3 contains 13 residues. Trimming removed 0 bases from V and 6 bases from J, with 6 bases in between. The germline CDR1 and CDR2 sequences are ENHRY and SYGVKD.

This clonotype has a single count. The chain combines TRBV11-2 with TRBJ2-7; D is uncertain. V was clipped by 5 bases and J by 6 bases, with 20 bases between them. This CDR3 has 15 amino acids. Germline V gene lookup returns CDR1 SGHAT and CDR2 FQNNGV. CDR3 residues: CASSPRTDPLSEQYF. In DNA, the CDR3 is TGTGCCAGCAGCCCACGGACGGATCCCCTCAGCGAGCAGTACTTC.

The CDR3 region is CASSSQVSTGELFF. DNA for the CDR3: TGTGCCAGCAGCTCACAGGTCTCCACCGGGGAGCTGTTTTTT. The V gene is TRBV5-6, the J gene TRBJ2-2; tentative D call: TRBD1 (5 bases). The length of the CDR3 is 14 residues. In germline, CDR1 is SGHDT, CDR2 YYEEEE. V was cut by 3 bases and J by 4 bases, with 10 bases left in between.

Regarding this clonotype: The junction shows a germline mismatch at one end, possibly a read error. In DNA form, the CDR3 reads TGTGCCAGCAGCCGTCCGCCCCCAGACACGCAGTATTTT. Its translation: CASSRPPPDTQYF. The chain recombines TRBV12-3 or TRBV12-4 with TRBJ2-3; D uncertain. The CDR3 consists of 13 residues.

The rearrangement joins TRBV5-1 to TRBJ2-5; TRBD2 matches 11 bases. This CDR3 contains 16 residues. Germline loops: CDR1 SGHRS, CDR2 YFSETQ. J lost 4 bases, V lost 0 bases, and 5 bases had no gene match. The CDR3 DNA reads TGCGCCAGCAGCTTGGGCGGACTAGCGGGTAGAGAGACCCAGTACTTC. This translates into CASSLGGLAGRETQYF.

The chain combines TRBV20-1 with TRBJ1-2; TRBD1 might be the D (6 bases). This CDR3 region has 15 residues. V lost 2 bases to trimming and J lost 5 bases, with 18 bases between them. The V gene's germline CDR1 is DFQATT and CDR2 SNEGSKA (reference sequence). For the CDR3, the DNA is TGCAGTGCTAGATTTTTTGGGGAGGGGGGGTATGGCTACACCTTC. This gives the protein CSARFFGEGGYGYTF.

This chain links TRBV7-6 with TRBJ1-6; 8 positions match TRBD1. The CDR3 length is 14 residues. CDR1 and CDR2 from the germline V gene are SGHVS and FNYEAQ. V shed 5 bases, J shed 6 bases, and the junction held 3 bases outside the gene matches. CDR3: CASSAGGTNSPLHF. In nucleotides, the CDR3 is TGTGCCAGCAGCGCAGGGGGCACTAATTCACCCCTCCACTTT.

The V gene is TRBV29-1, the J gene TRBJ1-1, with D perhaps TRBD1 (6 bases). Germline CDR1 is SQVTM and CDR2 is ANQGSEA. Trimming pared 6 bases from V and 4 bases from J, leaving 15 bases between. The CDR3 spans 13 residues. The CDR3 DNA reads as TGCAGCGTGACACAGGGTATGTCCACTGAAGCTTTCTTT. Translated, it gives CSVTQGMSTEAFF.

The chain links TRBV5-1 to TRBJ2-6; D remains ambiguous. The CDR3 contains 15 residues. Trimming removed 4 bases from V and 1 base from J, with 9 bases in between. CDR1 and CDR2 (germline): SGHRS, YFSETQ. The CDR3 here is CASSRDVSGANVLTF. CDR3 DNA: TGCGCCAGCAGCCGAGACGTATCTGGGGCCAACGTCCTGACTTTC.

This clonotype showed up just a few times. The chain has TRBV7-9 and TRBJ2-1, with D perhaps TRBD1 or TRBD2 (5 bases each). CDR1 is SEHNR and CDR2 is FQNEAQ in the germline V gene (reference sequence). V was cut by 5 bases and J by 9 bases, with 14 bases left in between. The CDR3 consists of 13 residues. CDR3 sequence (DNA): TGTGCCAGCAGCCCCTTCACTAGGGGTGAGCAGTTCTTC. Encoded protein: CASSPFTRGEQFF.

The J gene is TRBJ2-1, the V gene TRBV20-1; 16 bases line up with TRBD2. The CDR3 loop spans 18 amino acids. Germline V gene lookup returns CDR1 DFQATT and CDR2 SNEGSKA (reference sequence). The V and J ends lost 6 bases and 10 bases, in that order; junction bases with no gene match: 18. The CDR3 DNA is TGCAGTGCCCCGGGGGGGACTAGCGGGAGGGCCTCGGACGGCGAGCAGTTCTTC. Protein sequence: CSAPGGTSGRASDGEQFF.

This chain joins TRBV7-9 and TRBJ2-1; D ambiguous. Germline CDR1 reads SEHNR; CDR2 reads FQNEAQ (reference sequence). The CDR3 consists of 13 residues. Trimming removed 3 bases at V and 7 bases at J, with 10 bases between. This CDR3 is CASSFRVGNEQFF. The CDR3 DNA sequence: TGTGCCAGCAGCTTTAGGGTAGGAAATGAGCAGTTCTTC.

CDR3: CASSPGLAGVLRYNEQFF. CDR3 DNA: TGCGCCAGCAGCCCTGGACTAGCGGGGGTTCTTAGGTACAATGAGCAGTTCTTC. The chain links TRBV5-1 to TRBJ2-1, with TRBD2 matching 13 bases. CDR3 length: 18 residues. J gave up 4 bases and V 4 bases, and 11 bases lay outside the gene matches. In germline, CDR1 is SGHRS, CDR2 YFSETQ.

CDR3: CASSLASGGAAGYEQYF. The DNA of the CDR3 is TGTGCCAGCAGCTTAGCCAGCGGGGGGGCGGCTGGCTACGAGCAGTACTTC. This chain links TRBV7-9 with TRBJ2-7; 10 bases align to TRBD2. The CDR3 has 17 amino acids. Unmatched junction bases numbered 8, after V lost 0 bases and J lost 3 bases. Germline V gives CDR1 SEHNR, CDR2 FQNEAQ (reference sequence).

Notes on this clonotype: The junction departs from the called germline gene at one end, perhaps through a read error. This sequence joins TRBV5-4 and TRBJ2-7, with 9 bases fitting TRBD2. In germline, CDR1 is SGHNT, CDR2 YYREEE (reference sequence). This CDR3 is built from 15 residues. CDR3 nucleotides: TGTGCCAGCAGATTGGCGGGGGGGGCCTCCTACGAGCAGTACTTC. Translation gives CASRLAGGASYEQYF.

V and J are TRBV3-1 and TRBJ1-2, with TRBD1 identical over 8 bases. Per germline, CDR1 LGHDT and CDR2 YNNKEL (reference sequence). The CDR3 sequence is 15 residues long. The ends lost 5 bases at V and 0 bases at J; junction bases unmatched: 5. CDR3: CASSLGQVSNYGYTF. The CDR3 nucleotides read TGTGCCAGCAGCTTGGGACAGGTTTCTAACTATGGCTACACCTTC.

This clonotype has a single count. V gene TRBV20-1 combines with J gene TRBJ2-7; D is perhaps TRBD1 or TRBD2 (5 bases each). The CDR3 runs 14 residues. Germline V gene sequence: CDR1 DFQATT, CDR2 SNEGSKA (reference sequence). Trimming pared 3 bases from V and 2 bases from J, leaving 14 bases between. CDR3 DNA sequence: TGCAGTGCTAGCCCTAGCCAGGGAGCCTACGAGCAGTACTTC. Protein product: CSASPSQGAYEQYF.

The chain carries TRBV28 and TRBJ2-3; possibly TRBD1 for D (6 bases). This CDR3 comprises 14 residues. The germline gives CDR1 MDHEN, CDR2 SYDVKM. Trimming stripped 5 bases from V and 4 bases from J, with 13 bases between. CDR3 protein: CASSTGSYPDTQYF. CDR3 coding DNA: TGTGCCAGCAGTACAGGGAGCTACCCAGATACGCAGTATTTT.

The chain couples TRBV4-2 to TRBJ1-2; D is unresolved. The CDR3 runs 15 residues. Per germline, CDR1 LGHNA and CDR2 YNFKEQ. Trimming shortened V by 0 bases and J by 0 bases, and 8 bases separated the two germline ends. CDR3 in amino acids: CASSQDPQANYGYTF. The DNA of the CDR3 is TGTGCCAGCAGCCAAGATCCCCAAGCTAACTATGGCTACACCTTC.

This chain links TRBV10-3 with TRBJ1-6; D unclear. The CDR3 is 13 residues long. Trimming removed 7 bases at V and 5 bases at J, with 9 bases between. CDR1 and CDR2 (germline): ENHRY, SYGVKD. The CDR3 DNA reads TGTGCCATCACTCCTTCAAATAATTCACCCCTCCACTTT. Residues: CAITPSNNSPLHF.

The V call is TRBV6-5, the J call TRBJ2-3; D gene uncertain. V was cut by 6 bases and J by 2 bases, with 15 bases left in between. This CDR3 comprises 15 residues. Per germline, CDR1 MNHEY and CDR2 SVGAGI. The CDR3 DNA reads as TGTGCCAGCAGACCTCGTGGAGAGCCCACAGATACGCAGTATTTT. Residues: CASRPRGEPTDTQYF.

Written as DNA, the CDR3 is TGTGCCAGCAGCTCCTTTACGAGACACCTTGAAGCTTTCTTT. Amino acids: CASSSFTRHLEAFF. J is TRBJ1-1 and V is TRBV7-8, with D unresolved. Germline lookup yields CDR1 SGHVS and CDR2 FQNEAQ. The length of the CDR3 is 14 residues. The ends were cut back, 4 bases at V and 7 bases at J, with 16 bases in the middle.

This clonotype was recorded only once. The chain uses TRBV6-5 and TRBJ1-6; TRBD1 agrees at 10 bases. V shed 6 bases and J 9 bases; nucleotides not matched to a gene: 5. The CDR3 is 14 residues long. Germline lookup yields CDR1 MNHEY and CDR2 SVGAGI. The CDR3 DNA reads as TGTGCCAGCAGCACCGACAGGGGGCCTTCACCCCTCCACTTT. Protein sequence: CASSTDRGPSPLHF.

The rearrangement joins TRBV30 to TRBJ2-7; the match to TRBD1 covers 9 bases. There are 12 residues in the CDR3. From germline, CDR1 is GTSNPN and CDR2 SVGIG (reference sequence). The J segment lost 5 bases and the V segment lost 8 bases, leaving 7 bases of the junction unmatched. The CDR3 loop reads CAGGTGPHEQYF. The CDR3 nucleotides read TGTGCCGGCGGGACAGGGCCCCACGAGCAGTACTTC.